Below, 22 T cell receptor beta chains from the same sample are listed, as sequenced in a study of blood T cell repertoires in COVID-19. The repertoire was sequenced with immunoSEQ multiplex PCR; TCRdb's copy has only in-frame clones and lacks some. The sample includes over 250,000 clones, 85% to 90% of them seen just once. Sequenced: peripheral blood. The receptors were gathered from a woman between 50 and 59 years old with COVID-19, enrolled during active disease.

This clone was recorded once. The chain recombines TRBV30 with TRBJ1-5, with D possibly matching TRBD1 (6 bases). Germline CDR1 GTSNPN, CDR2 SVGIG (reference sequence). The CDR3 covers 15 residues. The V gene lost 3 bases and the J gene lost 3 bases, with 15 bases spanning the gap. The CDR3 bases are TGTGCCTGGAGCAGAAATACAGGGTCCAATCAGCCCCAGCATTTT. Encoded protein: CAWSRNTGSNQPQHF.

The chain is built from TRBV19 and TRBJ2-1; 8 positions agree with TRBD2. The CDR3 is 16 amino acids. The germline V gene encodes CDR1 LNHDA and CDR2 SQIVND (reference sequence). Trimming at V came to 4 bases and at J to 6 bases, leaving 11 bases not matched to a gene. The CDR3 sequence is CASSRPAGAMGNEQFF. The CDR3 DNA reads TGTGCCAGTAGTAGACCAGCGGGAGCAATGGGCAATGAGCAGTTCTTC.

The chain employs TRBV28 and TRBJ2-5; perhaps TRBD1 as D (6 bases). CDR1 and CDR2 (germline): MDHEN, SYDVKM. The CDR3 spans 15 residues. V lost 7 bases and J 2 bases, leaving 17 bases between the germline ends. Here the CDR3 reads CASTLGGYFQETQYF. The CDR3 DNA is TGTGCCAGCACCTTAGGGGGATACTTTCAAGAGACCCAGTACTTC.

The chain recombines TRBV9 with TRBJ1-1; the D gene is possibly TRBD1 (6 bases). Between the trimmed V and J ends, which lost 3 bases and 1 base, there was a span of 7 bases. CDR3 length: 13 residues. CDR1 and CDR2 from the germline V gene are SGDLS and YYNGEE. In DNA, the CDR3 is TGTGCCAGCAGCGAGACAGGGAACACTGAAGCTTTCTTT. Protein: CASSETGNTEAFF.

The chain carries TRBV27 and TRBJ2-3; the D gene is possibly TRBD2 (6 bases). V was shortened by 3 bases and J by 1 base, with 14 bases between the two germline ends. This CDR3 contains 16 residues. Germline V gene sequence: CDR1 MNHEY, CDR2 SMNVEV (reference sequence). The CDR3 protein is CASSFGSGIRTDTQYF. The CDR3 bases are TGTGCCAGCAGTTTTGGTAGCGGCATACGCACAGATACGCAGTATTTT.

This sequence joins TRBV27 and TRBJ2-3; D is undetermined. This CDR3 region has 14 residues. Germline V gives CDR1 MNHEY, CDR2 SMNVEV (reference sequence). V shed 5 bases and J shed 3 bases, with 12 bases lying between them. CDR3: CASSPPRQTDTQYF. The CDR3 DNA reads TGTGCCAGCAGTCCTCCTAGGCAAACAGATACGCAGTATTTT.

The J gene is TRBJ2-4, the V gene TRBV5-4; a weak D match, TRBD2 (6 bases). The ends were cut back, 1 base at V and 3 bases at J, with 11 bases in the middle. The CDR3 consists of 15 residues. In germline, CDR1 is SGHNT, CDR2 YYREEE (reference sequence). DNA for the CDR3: TGTGCCAGCAGCTTGAGTAGCGGAATCAAAAACATTCAGTACTTC. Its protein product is CASSLSSGIKNIQYF.

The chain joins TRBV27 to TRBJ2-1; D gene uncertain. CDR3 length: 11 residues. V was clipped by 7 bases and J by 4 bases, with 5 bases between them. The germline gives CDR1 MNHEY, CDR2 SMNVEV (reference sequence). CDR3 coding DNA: TGTGCCAGCACGCGATACAATGAGCAGTTCTTC. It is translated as CASTRYNEQFF.

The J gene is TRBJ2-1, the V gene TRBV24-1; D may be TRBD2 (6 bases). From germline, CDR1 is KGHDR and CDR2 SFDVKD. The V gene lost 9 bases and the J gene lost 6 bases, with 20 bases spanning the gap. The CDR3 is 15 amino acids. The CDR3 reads CATGVAGSGSNEQFF. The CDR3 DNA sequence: TGTGCCACCGGGGTAGCCGGGAGTGGATCCAATGAGCAGTTCTTC.

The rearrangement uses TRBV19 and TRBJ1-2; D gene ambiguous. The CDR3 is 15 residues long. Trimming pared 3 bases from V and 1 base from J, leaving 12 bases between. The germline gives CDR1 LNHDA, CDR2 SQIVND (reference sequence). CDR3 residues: CASSMGAGLNYGYTF. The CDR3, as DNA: TGTGCCAGTAGTATGGGTGCGGGCCTTAACTATGGCTACACCTTC.

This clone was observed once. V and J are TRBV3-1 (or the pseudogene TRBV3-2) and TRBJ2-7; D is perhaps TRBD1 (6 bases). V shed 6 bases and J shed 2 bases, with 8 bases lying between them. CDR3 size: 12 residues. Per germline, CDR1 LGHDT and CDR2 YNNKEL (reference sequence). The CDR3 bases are TGTGCCAGCAGTTACAGGGCCTACGAGCAGTACTTC. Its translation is CASSYRAYEQYF.

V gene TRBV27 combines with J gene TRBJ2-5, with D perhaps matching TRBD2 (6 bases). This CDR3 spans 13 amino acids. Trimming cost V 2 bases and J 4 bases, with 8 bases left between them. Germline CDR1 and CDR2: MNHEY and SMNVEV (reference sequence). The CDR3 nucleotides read TGTGCCAGCAGTTTAGGCGGGATAGAGACCCAGTACTTC. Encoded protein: CASSLGGIETQYF.

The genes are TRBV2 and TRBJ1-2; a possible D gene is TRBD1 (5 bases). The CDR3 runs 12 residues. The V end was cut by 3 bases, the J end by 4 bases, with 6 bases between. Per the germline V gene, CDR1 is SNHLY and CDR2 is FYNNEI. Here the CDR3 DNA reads TGTGCCAGCAGTGACAGGGTCTATGGCTACACCTTC. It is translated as CASSDRVYGYTF.

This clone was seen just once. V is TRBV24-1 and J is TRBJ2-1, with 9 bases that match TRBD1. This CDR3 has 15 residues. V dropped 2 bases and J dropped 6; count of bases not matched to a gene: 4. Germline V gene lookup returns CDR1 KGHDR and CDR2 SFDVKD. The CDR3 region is CATSDSGTGLNEQFF. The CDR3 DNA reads TGTGCCACCAGTGATTCCGGGACAGGGCTCAATGAGCAGTTCTTC.

The CDR3 nucleotides read TGTGCCAGCAGTAAATCTCCCGGGACAGGGACCCACGAGCAGTACTTC. It specifies CASSKSPGTGTHEQYF. The chain recombines TRBV2 with TRBJ2-7; 9 bases are shared with TRBD1. The J segment lost 5 bases and the V segment lost 5 bases, leaving 13 bases of the junction unmatched. CDR3 length equals 16 residues. Germline loops: CDR1 SNHLY, CDR2 FYNNEI.

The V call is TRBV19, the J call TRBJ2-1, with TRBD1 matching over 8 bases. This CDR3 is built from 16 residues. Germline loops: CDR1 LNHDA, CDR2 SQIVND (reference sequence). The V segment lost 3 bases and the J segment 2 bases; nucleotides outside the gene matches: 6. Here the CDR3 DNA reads TGTGCCAGTAGTATTCAGGGGGCGCACCCCTACAATGAGCAGTTCTTC. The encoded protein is CASSIQGAHPYNEQFF.

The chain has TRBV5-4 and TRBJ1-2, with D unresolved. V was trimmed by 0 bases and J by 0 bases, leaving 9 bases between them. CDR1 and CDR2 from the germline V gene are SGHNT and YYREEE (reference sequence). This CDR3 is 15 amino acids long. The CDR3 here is CASSLEGSTNYGYTF. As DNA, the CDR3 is TGTGCCAGCAGCTTGGAAGGGAGCACTAACTATGGCTACACCTTC.

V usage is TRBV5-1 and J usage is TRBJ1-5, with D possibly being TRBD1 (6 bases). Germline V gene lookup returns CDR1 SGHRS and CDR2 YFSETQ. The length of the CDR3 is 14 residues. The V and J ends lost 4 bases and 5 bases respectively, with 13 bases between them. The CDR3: CASSQGPSDQPQHF. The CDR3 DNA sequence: TGCGCCAGCAGCCAGGGGCCTTCTGATCAGCCCCAGCATTTT.

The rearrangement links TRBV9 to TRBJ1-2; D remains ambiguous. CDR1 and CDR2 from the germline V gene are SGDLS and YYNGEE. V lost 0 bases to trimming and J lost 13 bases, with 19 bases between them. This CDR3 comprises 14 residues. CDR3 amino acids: CASSVAASSGSGTF. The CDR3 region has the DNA TGTGCCAGCAGCGTAGCAGCTTCTAGTGGCTCGGGCACCTTC.

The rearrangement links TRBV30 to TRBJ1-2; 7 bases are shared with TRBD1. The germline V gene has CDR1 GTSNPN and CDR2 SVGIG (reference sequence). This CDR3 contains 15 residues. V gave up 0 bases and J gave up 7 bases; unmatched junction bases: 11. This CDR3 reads CAWSVQHRGVSGYTF. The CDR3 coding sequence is TGTGCCTGGAGTGTACAGCACAGGGGAGTTAGTGGCTACACCTTC.

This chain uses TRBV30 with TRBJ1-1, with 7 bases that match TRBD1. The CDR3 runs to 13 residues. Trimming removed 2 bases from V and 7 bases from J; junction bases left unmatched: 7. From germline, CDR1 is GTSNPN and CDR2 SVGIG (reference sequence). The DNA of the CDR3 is TGTGCCTGGAGTACGACAGGGAAACATGAAGCTTTCTTT. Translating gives CAWSTTGKHEAFF.

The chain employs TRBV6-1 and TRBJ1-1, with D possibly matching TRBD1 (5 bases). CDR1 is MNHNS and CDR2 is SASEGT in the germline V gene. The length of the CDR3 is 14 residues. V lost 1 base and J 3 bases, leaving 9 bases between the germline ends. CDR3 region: CASSEVWGDTEAFF. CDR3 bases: TGTGCCAGCAGTGAAGTTTGGGGCGACACTGAAGCTTTCTTT.